This T cell receptor (beta chain) was found in a study of T cell repertoires in cytomegalovirus infection (dated by TCRdb to about 2019). As for the study more broadly: Donor HLA type was relevant to the analysis, as public TCR beta signatures indicated carriage of CMV infection together with the matching HLA type.

The investigation overall reported the following: The ex vivo response was dominated by HLA-C-restricted CMV-specific TCR beta clonotypes, which also provided the single most frequent clonotype in two of eight donors. In both this cohort and an independent cohort of 300 to 450 donors, the cumulative frequency of public TCR beta family members distinguished carriers of CMV infection plus the relevant HLA type.

The sequencer listed for this sample is Illumina HiSeq 1500. Using fastp trimming at Q25 and MiXCR clonotype assembly, TCRdb reanalyzed the public sequencing data and kept in-frame beta chains. Rows matching on CDR3 protein sequence are summarized as one entry with the most common DNA and genes. This sample lists some 300,000 distinct CDR3 sequences; about 8.8% were detected once. Of the sample, around 2.4% is held by the ten largest clones. For this clonotype: It lacks a known antigen. Base qualities are missing; no much larger clone stands one base away.

Per the germline V gene (reference sequence), DFQATT is the CDR1 and SNEGSKA is the CDR2. V ends up 5 bases short and J 0 bases short, with an unmatched junction base count of 16. The CDR3, from cysteine to phenylalanine, totals 19 residues. The read is trimmed to its CDR3 DNA, 57 bases read in frame from base 1. This clonotype was sampled from a human donor in good health (CMV status not recorded). Some clones in this sample may be carry-over from other donors' samples. This receptor chain uses TRBV20-1 and TRBJ1-1; TRBD1 fits 12 bases in the junction. The sample comprised PBMCs. The CDR3 region: CSAAGDRGRVTLMNTEAFF. DNA sequence: TGCAGTGCTGCCGGGGACAGGGGGCGCGTGACTCTTATGAACACTGAAGCTTTCTTT.